Listed here are 18 T cell receptor beta chains from one sample, sequenced in a study of T cells in Graves' hyperthyroidism and ophthalmopathy. TCR beta CDR3 region amplification was performed from RNA transcripts. First-round RT-PCR with HTBI primers amplified the TCR CDR3 region. TCRdb independently ran MiXCR on the multiplex PCR reads; one entry per CDR3 protein. The sample has roughly 530,000 distinct CDR3 sequences, 17% seen once. Source material: blood. Receptor source: a woman aged 18-29 years with Graves' ophthalmopathy.

In its sample, this clonotype was seen many times. V is TRBV20-1 and J is TRBJ2-7; 7 nucleotides line up with TRBD1. The CDR3 runs 13 residues. The trim removed 3 bases at V and 2 bases at J, leaving 4 bases unmatched. Germline CDR1 DFQATT, CDR2 SNEGSKA (reference sequence). DNA for the CDR3: TGCAGTGCTAGGACAGGGAAGGCCTACGAGCAGTACTTC. It yields the protein CSARTGKAYEQYF.

This clonotype was detected ten times or more. This chain links TRBV2 with TRBJ2-1, with 9 bases that match TRBD2. With V trimmed by 3 bases and J by 3 bases, 3 bases remained unmatched. Germline values: CDR1 SNHLY, CDR2 FYNNEI. CDR3 size: 15 residues. The CDR3 sequence is CASSEGGGDYNEQFF. The CDR3 DNA follows: TGTGCCAGCAGTGAGGGCGGGGGGGACTACAATGAGCAGTTCTTC. The complete variable domain, with remaining parts taken from reference TRBV2 and TRBJ2-1, reads EPEVTQTPSHQVTQMGQEVILRCVPISNHLYFYWYRQILGQKVEFLVSFYNNEISEKSEIFDDQFSVERPDGSNFTLKIRSTKLEDSAMYFCASSEGGGDYNEQFFGPGTRLTVL.

This clonotype was seen ten or more times. The rearrangement links TRBV19 to TRBJ1-1; D perhaps matches TRBD1 (5 bases). The germline V gene encodes CDR1 LNHDA and CDR2 SQIVND (reference sequence). The CDR3 totals 14 residues. Trimming pared 8 bases from V and 4 bases from J, leaving 17 bases between. CDR3 DNA: TGTGCCAGTTGCAGGGAGTTTGGTTGCACTGAAGCTTTCTTT. This translates into CASCREFGCTEAFF.

To note about this clonotype: Possible read error: a much larger clone is one base away. V gene TRBV6-2 or TRBV6-3 combines with J gene TRBJ1-1; 7 positions agree with TRBD1. This CDR3 is built from 16 residues. CDR1 is MNHEY, CDR2 SVGEGT, per germline. The CDR3 DNA reads as TGTGCCATCAGTTACTGGCCAGGGACAGCTAACACTGAAGCTTTCTTT. This encodes CAISYWPGTANTEAFF.

The chain joins TRBV7-9 to TRBJ1-2; the match to TRBD1 covers 10 bases. J gave up 4 bases and V 6 bases, and 14 bases lay outside the gene matches. This CDR3 is 17 amino acids long. The V gene's germline CDR1 is SEHNR and CDR2 FQNEAQ (reference sequence). The CDR3 region is CASRALGTGAPGYGYTF. The DNA of the CDR3 is TGTGCCAGCAGAGCCTTGGGGACAGGGGCCCCTGGCTATGGCTACACCTTC.

This clonotype was counted only a few times. The V call is TRBV20-1, the J call TRBJ1-1; D perhaps matches TRBD1 (5 bases). Per the germline V gene, CDR1 is DFQATT and CDR2 is SNEGSKA (reference sequence). Trimming cost V 0 bases and J 4 bases, with 15 bases left between them. The CDR3 contains 15 residues. The CDR3: CSARDLRVLGTEAFF. The CDR3 DNA follows: TGCAGTGCTAGAGATCTCAGGGTCCTGGGCACTGAAGCTTTCTTT.

Many counts were recorded for this clonotype. This rearrangement joins TRBV5-6 to TRBJ2-7, with D uncertain. Per the germline V gene, CDR1 is SGHDT and CDR2 is YYEEEE. Trimming removed 0 bases at V and 0 bases at J, with 10 bases between. The CDR3 covers 15 residues. CDR3 DNA sequence: TGTGCCAGCAGCTTGGGTCAGCAGAGCTCCTACGAGCAGTACTTC. Translated, it gives CASSLGQQSSYEQYF.

The chain couples TRBV5-1 to TRBJ2-5; 7 bases are shared with TRBD2. The CDR3 covers 16 residues. Germline CDR1 reads SGHRS; CDR2 reads YFSETQ. The junction had 11 bases not matched to a gene; V was cut back by 1 base and J by 5 bases. The chain's CDR3 is CASSLRASGIRETQYF. DNA of the CDR3: TGCGCCAGCAGCTTGCGGGCTAGCGGAATTCGGGAGACCCAGTACTTC.

The chain has TRBV7-9 and TRBJ1-2; no firm D call. The CDR3 consists of 13 residues. Germline CDR1 and CDR2: SEHNR and FQNEAQ (reference sequence). The V gene lost 5 bases and the J gene lost 0 bases, with 7 bases spanning the gap. CDR3 sequence: CASSQTSNYGYTF. The DNA for the CDR3 is TGTGCCAGCAGCCAGACATCTAACTATGGCTACACCTTC.

Only one count was recorded for this clonotype. A much larger clone sits a single nucleotide away, making a read error possible. The conserved phenylalanine or tryptophan is not found at the CDR3 terminus, so this likely reflects a read error. The chain employs TRBV7-3 and TRBJ2-1; 10 bases line up with TRBD1. The length of the CDR3 is 17 residues. The V gene's germline CDR1 is SGHTA and CDR2 FQGTGA. The V gene end was trimmed by 2 bases and the J gene end by 7 bases; junction bases not matched to a gene: 11. CDR3 sequence: CASSLGGGQGSLNEQFL. CDR3 sequence (DNA): TGTGCCAGCAGCTTAGGGGGGGGACAGGGGAGTTTGAATGAGCAGTTCCTC.

This clonotype came up many times. The J gene is TRBJ2-2, the V gene TRBV18, with D unresolved. V dropped 3 bases and J dropped 4 bases, with 15 bases sitting between them. The CDR3 has 16 residues. Germline CDR1 KGHSH, CDR2 LQKENI. CDR3 sequence reads: CASSPNDLGGTGELFF. In DNA, the CDR3 is TGTGCCAGCTCACCTAACGACCTCGGTGGCACCGGGGAGCTGTTTTTT.

This clonotype has just a few counts. This chain joins TRBV9 and TRBJ2-7, with a tentative D call TRBD2 (6 bases). Trimming stripped 3 bases from V and 2 bases from J, with 12 bases between. Germline V lookup: CDR1 SGDLS, CDR2 YYNGEE. The CDR3 length is 14 residues. CDR3 coding DNA: TGTGCCAGCAGCGCTGGCGGGACCGCCTACGAGCAGTACTTC. Residues: CASSAGGTAYEQYF.

This clonotype appeared a few times. At one boundary the junction diverges from the germline segment, which might be a read error. The rearrangement links TRBV20-1 to TRBJ2-7; D unclear. Germline V gene data show CDR1 as DFQATT and CDR2 as SNEGSKA (reference sequence). The CDR3 has 15 amino acids. CDR3 bases: TGCAGTGCTAGAGATCTTGCGCTGAGCTCCTACGTGCAGTACTTC. Protein sequence: CSARDLALSSYVQYF.

This clonotype was detected ten times or more. J is TRBJ2-1 and V is TRBV7-2; the match to TRBD1 covers 7 bases. Looked up from germline, CDR1 is SGHTA and CDR2 is FQGNSA. J lost 0 bases, V lost 9 bases, and 17 bases had no gene match. The CDR3 is made up of 18 amino acids. CDR3 loop: CASLRRDSNLTSYNEQFF. CDR3 coding DNA: TGTGCCAGTCTACGCCGGGACAGCAACCTCACCTCCTACAATGAGCAGTTCTTC.

The CDR3 sequence is CASSFGHNSPLHF. The CDR3 DNA is TGTGCCAGCAGTTTCGGGCATAATTCACCCCTCCACTTT. The V and J genes are TRBV28 and TRBJ1-6; no definite D call. CDR3 length equals 13 residues. V was cut by 3 bases and J by 5 bases, with 5 bases left in between. Looked up from germline, CDR1 is MDHEN and CDR2 is SYDVKM.

There are many counts of this clonotype. V gene TRBV20-1 combines with J gene TRBJ2-3; D could derive from TRBD1 or TRBD2 (5 bases each). Germline-derived CDR1 and CDR2 are DFQATT and SNEGSKA (reference sequence). The CDR3 extends over 15 amino acids. The V and J ends lost 2 bases and 1 base respectively, with 13 bases between them. The CDR3 DNA reads TGCAGTGCTAGACCGGGACCGCTAGGCACAGATACGCAGTATTTT. It codes for CSARPGPLGTDTQYF.

This chain connects TRBV20-1 to TRBJ2-3; D might be TRBD1 (5 bases). The V end was cut by 4 bases, the J end by 2 bases, with 19 bases between. The CDR3 spans 16 residues. Germline CDR1 and CDR2: DFQATT and SNEGSKA (reference sequence). CDR3: CSAKSGEAGPTDTQYF. The DNA of the CDR3 is TGCAGTGCTAAAAGTGGTGAGGCAGGGCCCACAGATACGCAGTATTTT.

The chain recombines TRBV12-3 or TRBV12-4 with TRBJ2-3; tentatively, D is TRBD2 (6 bases). The CDR3 consists of 19 residues. Trimming took 3 bases from V and 3 from J, leaving 25 bases between them. CDR3 DNA: TGTGCCAGCAGTTTTGGGTACCGGTGGGGCAGGGAGGAGACAGATACGCAGTATTTT. This gives the protein CASSFGYRWGREETDTQYF.